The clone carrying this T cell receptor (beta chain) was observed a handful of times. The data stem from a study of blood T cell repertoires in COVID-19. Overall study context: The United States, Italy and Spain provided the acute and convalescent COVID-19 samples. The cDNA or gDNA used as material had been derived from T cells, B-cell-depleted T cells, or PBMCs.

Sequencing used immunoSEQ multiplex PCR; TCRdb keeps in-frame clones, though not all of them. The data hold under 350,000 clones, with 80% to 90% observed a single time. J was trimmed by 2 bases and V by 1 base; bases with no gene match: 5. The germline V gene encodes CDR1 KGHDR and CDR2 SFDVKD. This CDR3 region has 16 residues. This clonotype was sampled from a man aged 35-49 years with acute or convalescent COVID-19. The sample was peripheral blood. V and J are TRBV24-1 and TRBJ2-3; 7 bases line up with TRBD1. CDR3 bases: TGTGCCACCAGTGATTTCGACAGGGAGAACACAGATACGCAGTATTTT. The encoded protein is CATSDFDRENTDTQYF.